These T cell receptor beta chains were read from a single sample in a study of OX40 agonist ivuxolimab in advanced cancers. The method was immunoSEQ multiplex PCR; TCRdb's version includes in-frame clones alone and lacks a portion of them. This table holds roughly 74,000 clones, about 90% found once. Sequenced material: CD4+ or CD8+ T cells sorted from blood, taken in a trial of the OX40 agonist ivuxolimab. The source is an adult with an advanced solid tumor such as melanoma, head and neck, liver or kidney cancer. CDR3s include the opening cysteine and the closing phenylalanine or tryptophan. A D gene is named only where the DNA matches it firmly. Rows give clone size only sometimes, using once, few, many, or a class for an expanded clone.

clone size	V gene	D gene	CDR3 length	J gene	CDR3 DNA	CDR3 protein
.	TRBV4-2	.	15	TRBJ2-3	TGTGCCAGCAGCCAAGAACGGGCGGTCACAGATACGCAGTATTTT	CASSQERAVTDTQYF
.	TRBV7-6	.	14	TRBJ2-7	TGTGCCAGCAGCTTACCCGAGGGTTCGGTCGAGCAGTACTTC	CASSLPEGSVEQYF
.	TRBV5-4	.	13	TRBJ2-4	TGTGCCTCCTGGACCCCAGGGGAAAACATTCAGTACTTC	CASWTPGENIQYF
.	TRBV7-3	TRBD2	15	TRBJ2-1	TGTGCCAGCAGCCTACTAGCGGGGGCCTACAATGAGCAGTTCTTC	CASSLLAGAYNEQFF
.	TRBV6-6	.	12	TRBJ1-2	TGTGCCAGCACCAACGGTATCTATGGCTACACCTTC	CASTNGIYGYTF
.	TRBV2	TRBD1	16	TRBJ2-7	TGTGCCAGCAGTGCTCCCTGGCAGGGGGCCCCCTACGAGCAGTACTTC	CASSAPWQGAPYEQYF
.	TRBV7-2	.	14	TRBJ1-5	TGTGCCAGCAGCTCAGTAGGGGTCAATCAGCCCCAGCATTTT	CASSSVGVNQPQHF
.	TRBV6-6	.	14	TRBJ2-7	TGTGCCAGCAGCGATGCCGGGGTAGGAGACGAGCAGTACTTC	CASSDAGVGDEQYF
.	TRBV27	TRBD2	13	TRBJ2-7	TGTGCCAGCGGGGGGGGGTTTTTGTTCGAGCAGTACTTC	CASGGGFLFEQYF
.	TRBV5-1	.	17	TRBJ1-6	TGCGCCAGCAGCTTGGGAATAACAGGGATTGATAATTCACCCCTCCACTTT	CASSLGITGIDNSPLHF
.	TRBV5-1	TRBD2	16	TRBJ2-7	TGCGCCAGCAGCCCAAGAGGGGCTAGCGGCACCTACGAGCAGTACTTC	CASSPRGASGTYEQYF
.	TRBV6-5	TRBD1	14	TRBJ1-2	TGTGCCAGCAATTACCTGGAAACAGGGGGCGGCTACACCTTC	CASNYLETGGGYTF
.	TRBV6-5	TRBD1	15	TRBJ2-3	TGTGCCAGCAGTAAACAGGGGGGATCGGGCGATACGCAGTATTTT	CASSKQGGSGDTQYF
.	TRBV2	TRBD2	12	TRBJ2-7	TGTGCCAGCAGGGGAGGGGCCTACGAGCAGTACTTC	CASRGGAYEQYF
once	TRBV6-1	.	15	TRBJ2-2	TGTGCCAGCAGTGAATTGATCGGACGTACCGGGGAGCTGTTTTTT	CASSELIGRTGELFF
.	TRBV27	.	13	TRBJ1-2	TGTGCCAGCAGTTTCTACGGGGGCGGTGGCTACACCTTC	CASSFYGGGGYTF
.	TRBV7-6	.	15	TRBJ2-2	TGTGCCAGCAGCTTAGTAGGGGGGTTGGCCGGGGAGCTGTTTTTT	CASSLVGGLAGELFF
.	TRBV9	.	16	TRBJ2-1	TGTGCCAGCAGCGTAGGGCGGGGTGGGTCCTACAATGAGCAGTTCTTC	CASSVGRGGSYNEQFF
few	TRBV2	.	10	TRBJ1-3	TGTGCCAGCAGTATCAACACCATATATTTT	CASSINTIYF
.	TRBV6-5	.	15	TRBJ2-1	TGTGCCAGCAGTTACGGTACTCGGGCAGGCGGTGAGCAGTTCTTC	CASSYGTRAGGEQFF
.	TRBV5-1	TRBD2	17	TRBJ2-5	TGCGCCAGCAGCTTGAGTCCTAGCGGGGGGGCGGAGGAGACCCAGTACTTC	CASSLSPSGGAEETQYF
.	TRBV15	TRBD1	13	TRBJ2-4	TGTGCCACCAGCCCGGACAGGGAAGGCATTCAGTACTTC	CATSPDREGIQYF
.	TRBV29-1	.	13	TRBJ1-4	TGCAGCATCCGACAGGACGCTAATGAAAAACTGTTTTTT	CSIRQDANEKLFF
.	TRBV2	.	12	TRBJ1-2	TGTGCCAGACAAGGAAATCTCTATGGCTACACCTTC	CARQGNLYGYTF